The rows below give T cell receptor beta chains drawn from one sample of a study of cytomegalovirus exposure and HLA in healthy donors. Clones were read by immunoSEQ multiplex PCR, and TCRdb kept only the in-frame ones, dropping some. Among 150,000 to 200,000 clones listed, 70% to 80% were seen once. Sequencing used PBMCs. Receptor source: a young woman in good health and CMV-seropositive. Each CDR3 is given with its conserved first and last residue. The D gene is left open where the match is weak. The size entry is marked missing in some rows and otherwise reads once, few, many or a size class.

CDR3aa,CDR3nt,j_gene,abundance,d_gene,v_gene
CASSEGTGSPYGYTF,TGTGCCAGCAGTGAGGGGACAGGGAGTCCCTATGGCTACACCTTC,TRBJ1-2,once,TRBD1,TRBV6-1
CASRMDRRQETQYF,TGTGCCAGCAGGATGGACAGGCGTCAAGAGACCCAGTACTTC,TRBJ2-5,-,TRBD1,TRBV28
CASSHPQESSYEQYF,TGTGCCAGCAGCCACCCACAGGAGAGCTCCTACGAGCAGTACTTC,TRBJ2-7,-,-,TRBV28
CASSSPQEANTGELFF,TGTGCCAGCAGTTCCCCCCAGGAGGCGAACACCGGGGAGCTGTTTTTT,TRBJ2-2,-,-,TRBV28
CASSWGQAPNYGYTF,TGTGCCAGCAGTTGGGGACAGGCTCCTAACTATGGCTACACCTTC,TRBJ1-2,once,TRBD1,TRBV7-2
CASSVLGDFEKLFF,TGTGCCAGCAGCGTCTTAGGGGACTTTGAAAAACTGTTTTTT,TRBJ1-4,few,-,TRBV9
CASRASTWSSYNEQFF,TGTGCCAGCAGAGCCAGCACATGGAGCTCCTACAATGAGCAGTTCTTC,TRBJ2-1,-,-,TRBV28
CASRGQGGSGQPQHF,TGTGCCAGCAGGGGACAGGGAGGGTCGGGTCAGCCCCAGCATTTT,TRBJ1-5,-,TRBD1,TRBV28
CATNSGGGGYEQYF,TGTGCCACCAACTCGGGGGGAGGGGGCTACGAGCAGTACTTC,TRBJ2-7,-,-,TRBV30
CASSPEDGRIDEQFF,TGTGCCAGCTCACCAGAAGACGGGAGGATCGATGAGCAGTTCTTC,TRBJ2-1,-,TRBD2,TRBV18
CASNNRGPNTGELFF,TGTGCCAGCAACAACAGGGGCCCGAACACCGGGGAGCTGTTTTTT,TRBJ2-2,-,TRBD1,TRBV9
CASSQDLEAGGNEQYF,TGCGCCAGCAGCCAAGACCTCGAGGCAGGGGGCAACGAGCAGTACTTC,TRBJ2-7,-,TRBD1,TRBV4-3
CASRETPHIADTQYF,TGTGCCAGCAGAGAGACACCGCACATCGCAGATACGCAGTATTTT,TRBJ2-3,-,-,TRBV7-2
CASSVDRDRSGYTF,TGTGCCAGCAGCGTGGACAGGGATAGATCGGGCTACACCTTC,TRBJ1-2,-,TRBD1,TRBV27
CASSLFGTGNEQYF,TGTGCCAGCAGCTTATTCGGGACAGGGAACGAGCAGTACTTC,TRBJ2-7,few,TRBD1,TRBV7-6
CASSGQVQETQYF,TGTGCCAGCAGTGGCCAGGTCCAAGAGACCCAGTACTTC,TRBJ2-5,-,-,TRBV6-1
CASSIRTGGDYGYTF,TGTGCCAGCAGTATACGGACAGGGGGCGACTATGGCTACACCTTC,TRBJ1-2,-,TRBD1,TRBV6-1
CASRRTGQETQYF,TGTGCCAGCAGGCGGACAGGTCAAGAGACCCAGTACTTC,TRBJ2-5,-,TRBD1,TRBV6-6
CASSKGIRVPYEQYF,TGTGCCAGCAGCAAAGGGATCCGGGTTCCCTACGAGCAGTACTTC,TRBJ2-7,-,-,TRBV21-1
CASSLLGQGDTEAFF,TGTGCCAGCAGTTTGCTGGGACAGGGGGACACTGAAGCTTTCTTT,TRBJ1-1,-,TRBD1,TRBV28
CASIGLAGGRSYEQYF,TGTGCCAGCATTGGACTAGCGGGAGGCCGCTCCTACGAGCAGTACTTC,TRBJ2-7,-,TRBD2,TRBV28
CASRPGGSYEQYF,TGTGCCAGCAGGCCCGGTGGCTCCTACGAGCAGTACTTC,TRBJ2-7,few,-,TRBV6-5
CAWSVTGVNQPQHF,TGTGCCTGGAGTGTAACGGGGGTCAATCAGCCCCAGCATTTT,TRBJ1-5,-,-,TRBV30
CASSFGGWSTDTQYF,TGTGCCAGCAGTTTCGGGGGTTGGAGCACAGATACGCAGTATTTT,TRBJ2-3,-,-,TRBV27
CASSQASAYNEQFF,TGTGCCAGCAGCCAGGCTAGCGCCTACAATGAGCAGTTCTTC,TRBJ2-1,-,-,TRBV4-2
CASSLDRVSSNIQYF,TGTGCCAGCAGCTTAGACAGGGTCTCCTCAAACATTCAGTACTTC,TRBJ2-4,few,-,TRBV7-9
CASMRRDRGLSEQYF,TGTGCCAGCATGCGCCGGGACAGGGGGCTCAGCGAGCAGTACTTC,TRBJ2-7,-,TRBD1,TRBV5-6
CASSRGQPAVHEQYF,TGTGCCAGCAGCCGAGGACAGCCGGCGGTCCACGAGCAGTACTTC,TRBJ2-7,-,-,TRBV14
CASSLNVGHNEKLFF,TGCGCCAGCAGCTTGAACGTGGGGCATAATGAAAAACTGTTTTTT,TRBJ1-4,-,-,TRBV5-1
CASSLAFAGNTEAFF,TGTGCCAGCAGCTTAGCGTTCGCGGGGAACACTGAAGCTTTCTTT,TRBJ1-1,-,-,TRBV11-2
CTSSQDREREGRWGTDTQYF,TGCACCAGCAGCCAAGATAGGGAGCGGGAGGGCCGGTGGGGCACAGATACGCAGTATTTT,TRBJ2-3,-,-,TRBV1
CASSQVGGVEREKLFF,TGCGCCAGCAGCCAAGTGGGGGGGGTTGAGCGGGAAAAACTGTTTTTT,TRBJ1-4,-,-,TRBV4-1
CASSLRGYEQYF,TGTGCCAGCAGCTTGAGGGGCTACGAGCAGTACTTC,TRBJ2-7,-,-,TRBV5-6
CASSVERGTEAFF,TGTGCCAGCAGCGTCGAACGGGGTACTGAAGCTTTCTTT,TRBJ1-1,-,-,TRBV9